What follows is one T cell receptor (beta chain) and its context. No cognate antigen has been identified for it. Base quality data are lacking; no much larger clone is found one base away. These data come from a study of blood T cells in healthy people across ages (dated by TCRdb to the mid-2010s). Some background on the complete study: In model experiments, template switching captured about one uniquely barcoded TCR beta cDNA molecule for every two T cells. The study measured age-related changes in TCR beta repertoire diversity using deep sequencing normalized with unique cDNA molecular identifiers. Donors were grouped into four age groups: young (average 16 years), middle-aged (roughly 37), aged (62) and long-lived (around 80). To avoid experimental bias, donors of different ages were distributed randomly across sequencing lanes. Using the same blood draw, the study looked at two additional independent replicas of 1 million unique cDNA reads for two donors, one aged 18 to 29 and the other aged 80 or older. Study-level results and caveats: Compared with the aged group, the long-lived group had more naive CD4+ T cells, fewer expanded clones and increased TCR diversity, suggesting age selection. A strong correlation was found between observed TCR beta diversity and the percentage of naive T cells measured by flow cytometry. Because profiling used bulk unsorted PBMCs, naive and antigen-experienced compartments could not be compared conclusively. Donor CMV infection status was unknown, potentially confounding age-related changes in expanded clonotypes. Estimates of total diversity based on one million sequenced T cells were considered lower bounds and underestimates. As age increased, observed TCR beta diversity per million T cells dropped in a roughly linear way, and a significant reduction was already evident by age roughly 36.

Library preparation used 5' RACE. For sequencing, an Illumina HiSeq 2500 was employed. A second PCR of about 7 to 12 cycles was run with a J-beta primer mix and a sample-barcoded 5' primer. Each TCR beta cDNA molecule received a unique molecular identifier from a template-switch 5' adaptor carrying 12 random nucleotides. Each sample yielded at least 2.5 million CDR3-containing paired-end reads. First-strand cDNA synthesis was performed from all RNA using the Mint cDNA synthesis kit, with priming by a TRBC-specific oligonucleotide. After uracil-DNA glycosylase treatment, a first 18-cycle PCR used universal primers M1SS and BC2_uni_R on all cDNA. Per the source publication's procedure: For normalization, 1 million high-quality reads, each with a distinct molecular identifier, were randomly selected from each sample. Reads sharing molecular identifiers were discarded rather than binned into consensus sequences. CDR3 identification, clonotype clustering and error correction used MiTCR with a Q25 quality threshold and the strictest error-elimination algorithm. A nonparametric unseen species model with Euler transformation was used to estimate lower-bound total TCR beta diversity. In TCRdb, the public reads were trimmed at Q25 with fastp and aligned with MiXCR, with productive beta chains retained. Merged by CDR3 protein, the rows form single entries marked with the most common genes and DNA. These V and J calls are TCRdb output, not the study's own analysis. For this sample the table gives 700,000 or so distinct CDR3 sequences, of which 22% were detected only once. The top ten constitute around 22% of the sample.

The approximately 39 donors, aged about 6 to 95 years, were systemically healthy Caucasian individuals from Russia. Approximately 9.3 milliliters of peripheral blood were collected from each donor into EDTA-treated Vacutainer tubes. Ficoll-Paque density-gradient centrifugation was used to isolate PBMCs, with at least 6 million obtained per sample. Total RNA was extracted from PBMCs with Trizol reagent, with at least 5.5 micrograms obtained per sample. Naive CD45RAhigh/CD27high T cell percentages were measured by flow cytometry on a PBMC aliquot from every donor. CDR1 LNHDA and CDR2 SQIVND are derived from the germline V gene (reference sequence). At the junction V is shortened by 3 bases and J by 6 bases, with 15 bases in between. The CDR3, from cysteine to valine, totals 14 residues. The DNA shown is the 42-base CDR3, in frame from base 1.

This TCR was sampled from a man aged 65-85 years in good health. The chain is made from TRBV19 and TRBJ2-7, and perhaps TRBD1 as D gene, on 5 matching bases. The sample was blood. DNA sequence: TGTGCCAGTAGTATTGCCAGGGTAGGCTGCGAGCAGTACGTC. This gives the protein CASSIARVGCEQYV.